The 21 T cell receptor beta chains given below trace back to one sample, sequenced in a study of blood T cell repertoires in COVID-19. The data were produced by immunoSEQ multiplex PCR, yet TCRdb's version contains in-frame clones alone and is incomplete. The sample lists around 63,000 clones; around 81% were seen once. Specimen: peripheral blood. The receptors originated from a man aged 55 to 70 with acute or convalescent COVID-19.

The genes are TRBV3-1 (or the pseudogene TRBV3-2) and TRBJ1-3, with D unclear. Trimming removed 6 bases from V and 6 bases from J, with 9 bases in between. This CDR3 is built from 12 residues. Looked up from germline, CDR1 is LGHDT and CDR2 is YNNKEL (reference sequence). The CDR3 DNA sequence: TGTGCCAGCAGTCTGACATTAAACACCATATATTTT. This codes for CASSLTLNTIYF.

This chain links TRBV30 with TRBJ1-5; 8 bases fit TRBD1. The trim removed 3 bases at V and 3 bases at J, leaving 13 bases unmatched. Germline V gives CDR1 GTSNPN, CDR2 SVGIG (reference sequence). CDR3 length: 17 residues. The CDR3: CAWRSAGTGGFNQPQHF. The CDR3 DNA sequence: TGTGCCTGGAGGTCGGCCGGGACAGGAGGGTTCAATCAGCCCCAGCATTTT.

CDR3 loop: CASSIRMGGYGYTF. The CDR3 DNA follows: TGTGCCAGTAGTATAAGGATGGGGGGGTATGGCTACACCTTC. V usage is TRBV19 and J usage is TRBJ1-2, with D possibly matching TRBD1 (5 bases). The CDR3 sequence is 14 residues long. Germline V gives CDR1 LNHDA, CDR2 SQIVND (reference sequence). The ends were cut back, 2 bases at V and 5 bases at J, with 12 bases in the middle.

CDR3 sequence (DNA): TGTGCCAGCAAGCTAGCGGGGGCCTTACGGGAGACCCAGTACTTC. Amino acids: CASKLAGALRETQYF. This chain joins TRBV6-5 and TRBJ2-5; 10 bases agree with TRBD2. With V trimmed by 7 bases and J by 5 bases, 10 bases remained unmatched. This CDR3 contains 15 residues. Germline CDR1 MNHEY, CDR2 SVGAGI.

CDR3 sequence reads: CASSPNKGQGRNGYTF. As DNA, the CDR3 is TGTGCCAGCTCACCAAATAAAGGACAGGGAAGGAATGGCTACACCTTC. The genes are TRBV18 and TRBJ1-2, with 8 bases lining up with TRBD1. This CDR3 has 16 residues. J was trimmed by 6 bases and V by 2 bases; bases with no gene match: 11. Germline V gene lookup returns CDR1 KGHSH and CDR2 LQKENI.

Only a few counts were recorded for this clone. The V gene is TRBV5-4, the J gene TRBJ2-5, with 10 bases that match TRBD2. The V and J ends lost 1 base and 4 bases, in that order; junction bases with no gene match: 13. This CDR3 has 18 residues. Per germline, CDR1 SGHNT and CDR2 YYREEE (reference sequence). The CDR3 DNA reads TGTGCCAGCAGCTTGCACGGCAGACTAGCGGGCGGTAGAGAGACCCAGTACTTC. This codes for CASSLHGRLAGGRETQYF.

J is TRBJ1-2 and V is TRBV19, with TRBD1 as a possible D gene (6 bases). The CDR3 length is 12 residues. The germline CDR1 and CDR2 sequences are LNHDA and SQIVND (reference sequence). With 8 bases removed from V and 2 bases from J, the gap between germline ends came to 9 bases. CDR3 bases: TGTGCCAGTGAAACAGGGAACTATGGCTACACCTTC. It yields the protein CASETGNYGYTF.

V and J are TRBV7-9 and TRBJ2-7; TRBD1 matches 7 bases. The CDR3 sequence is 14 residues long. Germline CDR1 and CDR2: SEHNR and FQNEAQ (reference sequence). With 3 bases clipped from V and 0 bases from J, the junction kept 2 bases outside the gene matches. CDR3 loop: CASSFRDSSYEQYF. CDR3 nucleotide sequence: TGTGCCAGCAGCTTCCGGGACAGCTCCTACGAGCAGTACTTC.

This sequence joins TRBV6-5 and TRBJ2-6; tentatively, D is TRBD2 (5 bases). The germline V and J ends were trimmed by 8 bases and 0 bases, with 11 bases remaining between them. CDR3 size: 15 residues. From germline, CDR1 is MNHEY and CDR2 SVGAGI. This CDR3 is CASRTESSGANVLTF. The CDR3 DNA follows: TGTGCCAGCCGGACTGAGAGCTCTGGGGCCAACGTCCTGACTTTC.

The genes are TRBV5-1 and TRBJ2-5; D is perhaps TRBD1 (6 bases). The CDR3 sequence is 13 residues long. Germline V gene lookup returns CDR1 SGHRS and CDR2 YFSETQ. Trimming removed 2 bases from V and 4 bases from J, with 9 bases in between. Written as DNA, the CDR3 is TGCGCCAGCAGCTTCTCAGGGGCAGAGACCCAGTACTTC. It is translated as CASSFSGAETQYF.

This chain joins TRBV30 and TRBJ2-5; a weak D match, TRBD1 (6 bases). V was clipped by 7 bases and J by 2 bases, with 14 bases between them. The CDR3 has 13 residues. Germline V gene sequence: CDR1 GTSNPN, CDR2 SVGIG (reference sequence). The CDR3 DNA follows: TGTGCCTACAGCGAGGGGGTTCAAGAGACCCAGTACTTC. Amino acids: CAYSEGVQETQYF.

The CDR3 is CASSPETSPSYEQYF. CDR3 DNA: TGTGCCAGCAGCCCCGAAACTAGCCCATCCTACGAGCAGTACTTC. The chain recombines TRBV11-2 with TRBJ2-7, with D maybe TRBD2 (6 bases). V was pared by 5 bases and J by 1 base, with 15 bases between. Germline assignment: CDR1 SGHAT and CDR2 FQNNGV. This CDR3 comprises 15 residues. The full variable domain, in which reference TRBV11-2 and TRBJ2-7 provide the parts outside the CDR3, is EAGVAQSPRYKIIEKRQSVAFWCNPISGHATLYWYQQILGQGPKLLIQFQNNGVVDDSQLPKDRFSAERLKGVDSTLKIQPAKLEDSAVYLCASSPETSPSYEQYFGPGTRLTVT.

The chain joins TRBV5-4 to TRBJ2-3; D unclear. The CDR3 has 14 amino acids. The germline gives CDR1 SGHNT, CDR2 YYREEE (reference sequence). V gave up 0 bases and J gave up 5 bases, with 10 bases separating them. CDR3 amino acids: CASSLEAPGDTQYF. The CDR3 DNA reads TGTGCCAGCAGCTTGGAAGCCCCTGGAGATACGCAGTATTTT.

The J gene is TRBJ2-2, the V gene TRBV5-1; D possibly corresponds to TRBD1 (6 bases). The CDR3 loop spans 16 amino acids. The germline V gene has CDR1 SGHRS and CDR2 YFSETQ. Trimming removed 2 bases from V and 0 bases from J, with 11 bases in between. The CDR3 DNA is TGCGCCAGCAGCTTAAGCACAGGGCCGAACACCGGGGAGCTGTTTTTT. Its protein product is CASSLSTGPNTGELFF.

CDR3 loop: CASRTTSEQFF. CDR3 coding DNA: TGTGCCAGCAGAACGACTAGTGAGCAGTTCTTC. This chain links TRBV6-5 with TRBJ2-1; possibly TRBD2 for D (6 bases). CDR3 length: 11 amino acids. The V end lost 6 bases, the J end lost 9 bases, and 9 bases lay between the germline ends. CDR1 is MNHEY, CDR2 SVGAGI, per germline.

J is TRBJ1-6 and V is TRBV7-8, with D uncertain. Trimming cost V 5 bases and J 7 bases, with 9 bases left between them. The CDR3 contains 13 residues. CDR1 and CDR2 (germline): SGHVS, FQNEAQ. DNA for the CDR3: TGTGCCAGCAGCCCACAGACCAATTCACCCCTCCACTTT. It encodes CASSPQTNSPLHF. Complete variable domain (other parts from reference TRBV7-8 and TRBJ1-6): GAGVSQSPRYKVAKRGQDVALRCDPISGHVSLFWYQQALGQGPEFLTYFQNEAQLDKSGLPSDRFFAERPEGSVSTLKIQRTQQEDSAVYLCASSPQTNSPLHFGNGTRLTVT.

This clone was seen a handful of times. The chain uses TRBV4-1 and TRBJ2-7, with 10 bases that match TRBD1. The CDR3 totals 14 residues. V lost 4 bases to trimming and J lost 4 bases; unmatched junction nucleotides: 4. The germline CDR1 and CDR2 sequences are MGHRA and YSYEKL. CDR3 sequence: CASSLDRGQYEQYF. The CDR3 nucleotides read TGCGCCAGCAGCCTAGACAGGGGGCAGTACGAGCAGTACTTC.

CDR3 DNA: TGCGCCAGCAAATCTCAGGGTGGGTCTTACGAGCAGTACTTC. Its protein is CASKSQGGSYEQYF. The chain joins TRBV5-1 to TRBJ2-7; D possibly corresponds to TRBD1 (5 bases). The CDR3 is 14 residues long. Germline V gene lookup returns CDR1 SGHRS and CDR2 YFSETQ. The ends were cut back, 6 bases at V and 4 bases at J, with 17 bases in the middle.

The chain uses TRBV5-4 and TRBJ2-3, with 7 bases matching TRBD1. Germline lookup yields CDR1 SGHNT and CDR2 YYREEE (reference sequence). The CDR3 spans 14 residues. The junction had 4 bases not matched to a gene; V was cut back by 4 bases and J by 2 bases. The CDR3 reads CASSRGQNTDTQYF. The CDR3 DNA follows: TGTGCCAGCAGCCGGGGACAGAACACAGATACGCAGTATTTT. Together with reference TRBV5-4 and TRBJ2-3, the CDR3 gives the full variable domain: ETGVTQSPTHLIKTRGQQVTLRCSSQSGHNTVSWYQQALGQGPQFIFQYYREEENGRGNFPPRFSGLQFPNYSSELNVNALELDDSALYLCASSRGQNTDTQYFGPGTRLTVL.

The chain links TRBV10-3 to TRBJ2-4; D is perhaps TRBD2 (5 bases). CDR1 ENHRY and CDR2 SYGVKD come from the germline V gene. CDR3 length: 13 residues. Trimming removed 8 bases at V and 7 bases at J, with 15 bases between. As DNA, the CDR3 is TGTGCCATCGGAGCCGGGGTCGAGAACATTCAGTACTTC. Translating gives CAIGAGVENIQYF.

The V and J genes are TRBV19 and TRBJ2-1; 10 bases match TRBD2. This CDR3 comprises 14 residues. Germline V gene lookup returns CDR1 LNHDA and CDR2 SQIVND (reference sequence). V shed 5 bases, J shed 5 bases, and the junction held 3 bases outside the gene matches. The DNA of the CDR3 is TGTGCCAGTAGTCAAGCGGGGGGGCACAATGAGCAGTTCTTC. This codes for CASSQAGGHNEQFF.